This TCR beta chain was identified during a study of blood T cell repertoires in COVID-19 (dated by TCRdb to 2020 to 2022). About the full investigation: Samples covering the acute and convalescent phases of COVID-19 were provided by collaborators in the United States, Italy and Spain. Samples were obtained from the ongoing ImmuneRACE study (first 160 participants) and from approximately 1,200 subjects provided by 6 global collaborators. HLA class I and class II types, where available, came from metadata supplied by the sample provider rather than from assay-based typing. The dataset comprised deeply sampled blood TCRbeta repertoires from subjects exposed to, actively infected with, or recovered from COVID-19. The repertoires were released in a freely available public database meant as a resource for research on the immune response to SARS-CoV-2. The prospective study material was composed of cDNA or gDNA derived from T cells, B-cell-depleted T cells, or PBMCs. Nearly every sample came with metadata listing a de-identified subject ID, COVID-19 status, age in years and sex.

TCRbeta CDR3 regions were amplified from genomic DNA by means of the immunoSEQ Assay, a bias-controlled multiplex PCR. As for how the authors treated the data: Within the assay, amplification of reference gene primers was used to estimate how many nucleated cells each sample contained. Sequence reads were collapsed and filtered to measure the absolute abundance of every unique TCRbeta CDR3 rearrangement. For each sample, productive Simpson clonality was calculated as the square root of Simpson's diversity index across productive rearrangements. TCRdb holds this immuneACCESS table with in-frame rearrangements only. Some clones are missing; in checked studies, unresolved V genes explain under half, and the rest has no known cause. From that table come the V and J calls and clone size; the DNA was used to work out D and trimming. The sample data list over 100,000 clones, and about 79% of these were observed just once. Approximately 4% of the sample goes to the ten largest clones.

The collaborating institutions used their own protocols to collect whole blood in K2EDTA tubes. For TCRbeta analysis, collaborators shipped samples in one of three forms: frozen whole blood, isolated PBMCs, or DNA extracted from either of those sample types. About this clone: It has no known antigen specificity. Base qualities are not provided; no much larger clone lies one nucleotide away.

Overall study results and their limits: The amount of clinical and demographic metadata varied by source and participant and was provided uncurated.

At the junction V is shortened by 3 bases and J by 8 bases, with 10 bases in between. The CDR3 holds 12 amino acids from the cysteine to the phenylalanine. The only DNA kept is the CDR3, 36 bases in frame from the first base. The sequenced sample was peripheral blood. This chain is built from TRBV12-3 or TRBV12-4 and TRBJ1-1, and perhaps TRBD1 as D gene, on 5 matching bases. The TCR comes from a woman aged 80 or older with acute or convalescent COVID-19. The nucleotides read TGTGCCAGCAGTTTCGGAGACAGAGAAGCTTTCTTT. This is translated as CASSFGDREAFF.